These T cell receptor beta chains were read from a single sample in a study of blood T cell repertoires in COVID-19. Using immunoSEQ multiplex PCR, the repertoire was profiled, and TCRdb retains in-frame clones only, with some absent. Of 150,000 or so clones in the sample, more than 65% were seen once. Specimen: peripheral blood. Receptor source: a woman aged 55-70 years with acute or convalescent COVID-19. Both conserved end residues are part of each CDR3. A D gene is named only where the DNA matches it firmly. Clone sizes are given selectively: once, few, many, or a class where the clone is expanded.

CDR3: CASSSPPPGQGNTEAFF
DNA: TGTGCCAGCAGCTCGCCGCCTCCGGGACAGGGGAACACTGAAGCTTTCTTT
J: TRBJ1-1
size: NA
D: TRBD1
V: TRBV7-9

CDR3: CASSQDITGSGNTIYF
DNA: TGTGCCAGCAGCCAAGACATAACTGGCTCTGGAAACACCATATATTTT
J: TRBJ1-3
size: once
D: NA
V: TRBV3-1/TRBV3-2

CDR3: CASSIKPSGDSGYTF
DNA: TGTGCCAGCAGTATCAAACCCTCAGGGGATAGTGGCTACACCTTC
J: TRBJ1-2
size: NA
D: NA
V: TRBV6-5

CDR3: CASSFRQGQETQYF
DNA: TGTGCCAGCAGCTTTAGGCAGGGGCAAGAGACCCAGTACTTC
J: TRBJ2-5
size: NA
D: NA
V: TRBV7-2

CDR3: CASRTGESLHF
DNA: TGTGCCAGCAGGACGGGTGAATCCCTCCACTTT
J: TRBJ1-6
size: NA
D: NA
V: TRBV25-1

CDR3: CASSKAGHLLGPQHF
DNA: TGTGCCAGCAGCAAAGCTGGACATCTCCTGGGGCCCCAGCATTTT
J: TRBJ1-5
size: NA
D: NA
V: TRBV21-1

CDR3: CASSLGQGYEKLFF
DNA: TGCGCCAGCAGCTTAGGACAGGGCTATGAAAAACTGTTTTTT
J: TRBJ1-4
size: NA
D: TRBD1
V: TRBV5-1

CDR3: CASVRGHSYEQYF
DNA: TGTGCCAGCGTCAGGGGGCACTCCTACGAGCAGTACTTC
J: TRBJ2-7
size: NA
D: TRBD1
V: TRBV28

CDR3: CASSDGAYERGEQFF
DNA: TGTGCCAGCAGTGACGGGGCCTATGAGCGAGGAGAGCAGTTCTTC
J: TRBJ2-1
size: NA
D: NA
V: TRBV6-4

CDR3: CATSSSRGSWADTQYF
DNA: TGTGCCACCAGCTCCTCTAGGGGGAGTTGGGCAGATACGCAGTATTTT
J: TRBJ2-3
size: once
D: NA
V: TRBV15

CDR3: CASSLHRGEETQYF
DNA: TGTGCCAGCAGCTTACACAGGGGGGAAGAGACCCAGTACTTC
J: TRBJ2-5
size: NA
D: TRBD1
V: TRBV11-1

CDR3: CASRLDRGTEAFF
DNA: TGCGCCAGCAGGCTGGACAGGGGTACTGAAGCTTTCTTT
J: TRBJ1-1
size: NA
D: TRBD1
V: TRBV4-3

CDR3: CASSLLGAAETQYF
DNA: TGTGCCAGCAGCTTGTTAGGGGCAGCCGAGACCCAGTACTTC
J: TRBJ2-5
size: NA
D: NA
V: TRBV7-9

CDR3: CASSLWGQCDF
DNA: TGTGCCAGCAGTTTATGGGGACAGTGCGACTTC
J: TRBJ2-7
size: NA
D: TRBD1
V: TRBV28

CDR3: CASSDHLGGNTGELFF
DNA: TGCGCCAGCAGTGATCATCTAGGGGGAAACACCGGGGAGCTGTTTTTT
J: TRBJ2-2
size: NA
D: NA
V: TRBV10-1

CDR3: CASSLGTSGSPYEQYF
DNA: TGTGCCAGCAGCTTAGGAACTAGCGGGAGCCCCTACGAGCAGTACTTC
J: TRBJ2-7
size: NA
D: TRBD2
V: TRBV7-9

CDR3: CASRHRASGRALGLETQYF
DNA: TGTGCCAGCAGACACCGCGCTAGCGGGAGGGCCCTCGGTCTGGAGACCCAGTACTTC
J: TRBJ2-5
size: NA
D: TRBD2
V: TRBV28

CDR3: CASSSDSYNSPLHF
DNA: TGCGCCAGCAGCTCGGACAGCTATAATTCACCCCTCCACTTT
J: TRBJ1-6
size: NA
D: NA
V: TRBV5-1

CDR3: CASSRGTSGLYNEQFF
DNA: TGTGCCAGCAGTCGCGGGACTAGCGGGCTTTACAATGAGCAGTTCTTC
J: TRBJ2-1
size: NA
D: TRBD2
V: TRBV27

CDR3: CATSLWDRGDEQFF
DNA: TGTGCCACCTCCCTTTGGGACAGGGGGGATGAGCAGTTCTTC
J: TRBJ2-1
size: NA
D: TRBD1
V: TRBV19

CDR3: CASSYRDSFTEAFF
DNA: TGTGCCAGCAGTTACCGCGACAGCTTCACTGAAGCTTTCTTT
J: TRBJ1-1
size: NA
D: NA
V: TRBV6-5

CDR3: CASSRGTEYNEQFF
DNA: TGTGCCAGCAGCAGGGGCACAGAGTACAATGAGCAGTTCTTC
J: TRBJ2-1
size: NA
D: NA
V: TRBV11-3

CDR3: CASRSGSPGGEQFF
DNA: TGTGCCAGTAGGAGCGGGAGCCCCGGGGGTGAGCAGTTCTTC
J: TRBJ2-1
size: NA
D: TRBD2
V: TRBV19

CDR3: CASSPMGGGAHNSPLHF
DNA: TGTGCCAGCAGCCCGATGGGCGGGGGCGCCCATAATTCACCCCTCCACTTT
J: TRBJ1-6
size: NA
D: NA
V: TRBV9

CDR3: CATSRDQDYQETQYF
DNA: TGTGCCACCAGCAGAGATCAAGACTACCAAGAGACCCAGTACTTC
J: TRBJ2-5
size: NA
D: NA
V: TRBV15

CDR3: CASSTIDQAETQYF
DNA: TGTGCCAGCAGTACCATAGACCAAGCGGAGACCCAGTACTTC
J: TRBJ2-5
size: once
D: NA
V: TRBV28

CDR3: CASSLGDGGTSTDTQYF
DNA: TGTGCCAGCAGCTTAGGTGACGGCGGGACTAGCACAGATACGCAGTATTTT
J: TRBJ2-3
size: once
D: NA
V: TRBV7-2

CDR3: CSASLARDEQFF
DNA: TGCAGTGCTAGTCTAGCGAGGGATGAGCAGTTCTTC
J: TRBJ2-1
size: NA
D: NA
V: TRBV20-1

CDR3: CASSQSGTGLQETQYF
DNA: TGTGCCAGCAGCCAAAGCGGGACAGGCCTGCAAGAGACCCAGTACTTC
J: TRBJ2-5
size: NA
D: NA
V: TRBV9

CDR3: CASSSGLAGTYEQYF
DNA: TGTGCCAGCAGCTCTGGACTAGCGGGGACCTACGAGCAGTACTTC
J: TRBJ2-7
size: few
D: TRBD2
V: TRBV7-2

CDR3: CASGPSQGAIEKLFF
DNA: TGTGCTAGTGGTCCCTCCCAGGGGGCGATCGAAAAACTGTTTTTT
J: TRBJ1-4
size: NA
D: TRBD1
V: TRBV12-5

CDR3: CSVAEYEQYF
DNA: TGCAGCGTTGCGGAGTACGAGCAGTACTTC
J: TRBJ2-7
size: NA
D: NA
V: TRBV29-1

CDR3: CASRAGGPWEQFF
DNA: TGTGCCAGTCGAGCGGGAGGGCCGTGGGAGCAGTTCTTC
J: TRBJ2-1
size: NA
D: TRBD2
V: TRBV12-3/TRBV12-4

CDR3: CAISGGSGTSSYEQYF
DNA: TGTGCCATCAGTGGCGGTAGCGGGACCAGCTCCTACGAGCAGTACTTC
J: TRBJ2-7
size: NA
D: TRBD2
V: TRBV10-3

CDR3: CASSFQGNYGYTF
DNA: TGTGCCAGCAGTTTCCAGGGCAACTATGGCTACACCTTC
J: TRBJ1-2
size: NA
D: NA
V: TRBV28

CDR3: CAWSALRANVLTF
DNA: TGTGCCTGGAGTGCCCTAAGGGCCAACGTCCTGACTTTC
J: TRBJ2-6
size: NA
D: NA
V: TRBV30

CDR3: CASEDSNQPQHF
DNA: TGTGCCAGCGAGGATAGCAATCAGCCCCAGCATTTT
J: TRBJ1-5
size: once
D: NA
V: TRBV28

CDR3: CATSPGLVNEQFF
DNA: TGTGCCACCAGCCCGGGACTAGTCAATGAGCAGTTCTTC
J: TRBJ2-1
size: NA
D: TRBD2
V: TRBV24-1

CDR3: CAWRNRQPTPTVGQYF
DNA: TGTGCCTGGAGGAACCGACAGCCAACCCCAACGGTTGGGCAGTACTTC
J: TRBJ2-7
size: NA
D: NA
V: TRBV30

CDR3: CASSPRLAVEQFF
DNA: TGTGCCAGCAGTCCACGACTAGCGGTTGAGCAGTTCTTC
J: TRBJ2-1
size: NA
D: TRBD2
V: TRBV27